These 9 T cell receptor beta chains were sequenced from one sample in a study of blood T cell repertoires in COVID-19. The method was immunoSEQ multiplex PCR; TCRdb's version includes in-frame clones alone and lacks a portion of them. The table lists approximately 150,000 clones, more than 75% of them singletons, with 4.2% in the top ten. Sequences were obtained from peripheral blood. The receptors stem from a man aged 60 to 69 with acute or convalescent COVID-19.

This clone was seen only a few times. The chain combines TRBV19 with TRBJ1-5; D unresolved. The germline V and J ends were trimmed by 4 bases and 2 bases, with 9 bases remaining between them. Germline CDR1 LNHDA, CDR2 SQIVND (reference sequence). The CDR3 sequence is 14 residues long. The CDR3 DNA is TGTGCCAGTAGTAGCCACAGCCGCAATCAGCCCCAGCATTTT. This gives the protein CASSSHSRNQPQHF.

The genes are TRBV29-1 and TRBJ2-2; TRBD2 matches 14 bases. The germline V gene encodes CDR1 SQVTM and CDR2 ANQGSEA. The V and J ends lost 6 bases and 1 base, in that order; junction bases with no gene match: 7. The CDR3 runs to 17 residues. The CDR3 reads CSVSGLAGEVNTGELFF. In nucleotides, the CDR3 is TGCAGCGTGTCGGGACTAGCGGGAGAGGTGAACACCGGGGAGCTGTTTTTT.

The rearrangement joins TRBV19 to TRBJ2-3; 9 positions match TRBD1. From germline, CDR1 is LNHDA and CDR2 SQIVND (reference sequence). The trim removed 4 bases at V and 4 bases at J, leaving 6 bases unmatched. CDR3 length: 15 amino acids. CDR3 nucleotides: TGTGCCAGTAGTACTCCGGGACAGGGCCCAGATACGCAGTATTTT. As protein: CASSTPGQGPDTQYF. The full variable domain, completed using reference TRBV19 and TRBJ2-3, is DGGITQSPKYLFRKEGQNVTLSCEQNLNHDAMYWYRQDPGQGLRLIYYSQIVNDFQKGDIAEGYSVSREKKESFPLTVTSAQKNPTAFYLCASSTPGQGPDTQYFGPGTRLTVL.

The genes are TRBV18 and TRBJ1-2; no definite D call. V lost 2 bases, J lost 12 bases, and 13 bases lay in between. In germline, CDR1 is KGHSH, CDR2 LQKENI. This CDR3 has 12 residues. The CDR3 DNA reads TGTGCCAGCTCACCAGAGGCGGGGTCTAACACCTTC. Its protein is CASSPEAGSNTF. Filled out from reference TRBV18 and TRBJ1-2, the complete variable domain reads NAGVMQNPRHLVRRRGQEARLRCSPMKGHSHVYWYRQLPEEGLKFMVYLQKENIIDESGMPKERFSAEFPKEGPSILRIQQVVRGDSAAYFCASSPEAGSNTFGSGTRLTVV.

The chain combines TRBV6-6 with TRBJ2-1; D gene unclear. V lost 1 base, J lost 0 bases, and 7 bases lay in between. This CDR3 region has 15 residues. Germline V lookup: CDR1 MNHNY, CDR2 SVGAGI (reference sequence). CDR3: CASSYFDISYNEQFF. The CDR3, as DNA: TGTGCCAGCAGTTACTTTGACATCTCCTACAATGAGCAGTTCTTC.

The chain is built from TRBV6-5 and TRBJ2-5; D remains ambiguous. V was trimmed by 2 bases and J by 3 bases, leaving 4 bases between them. The CDR3 covers 12 residues. The germline V gene encodes CDR1 MNHEY and CDR2 SVGAGI. The chain's CDR3 is CASSYAKETQYF. For the CDR3, the DNA is TGTGCCAGCAGTTACGCGAAAGAGACCCAGTACTTC.

The chain is built from TRBV28 and TRBJ1-2; TRBD1 matches at 7 bases. This CDR3 has 13 amino acids. V trimming: 3 bases; J trimming: 8 bases; junction bases outside the gene matches: 6. Germline assignment: CDR1 MDHEN and CDR2 SYDVKM. Here the CDR3 DNA reads TGTGCCAGCAGTTTTGGAACAGGGGTAGGCTACACCTTC. This gives the protein CASSFGTGVGYTF.

The gene calls are TRBV12-5 and TRBJ2-1; TRBD2 aligns across 11 bases. J was trimmed by 7 bases and V by 2 bases; bases with no gene match: 13. The length of the CDR3 is 18 residues. Germline CDR1 LGHNT, CDR2 FRNRAP. The CDR3: CASGLSGSWGTSGNEQFF. CDR3 nucleotides: TGTGCTAGTGGTTTGTCTGGTTCGTGGGGGACTAGCGGAAATGAGCAGTTCTTC.

The chain employs TRBV27 and TRBJ2-2, with TRBD2 as a possible D gene (6 bases). In germline, CDR1 is MNHEY, CDR2 SMNVEV (reference sequence). The length of the CDR3 is 15 residues. V gave up 4 bases and J gave up 6 bases, with 15 bases separating them. The CDR3 here is CASSSWGVASGELFF. The CDR3 nucleotides are TGTGCCAGCAGTTCTTGGGGGGTCGCCTCCGGGGAGCTGTTTTTT.